Below are 26 T cell receptor beta chains sequenced from a single sample in a study of cytomegalovirus exposure and HLA in healthy donors. Libraries were prepared by immunoSEQ multiplex PCR; TCRdb keeps only in-frame clonotypes and omits some of them. The sample has about 340,000 clones; more than 80% are singletons. Input material: PBMCs. Source of these receptors: a woman aged 18-30 years in good health and CMV-seronegative.

The V gene is TRBV5-1, the J gene TRBJ1-2, with no clear D. CDR3 length equals 13 residues. The germline V gene encodes CDR1 SGHRS and CDR2 YFSETQ. Trimming shortened V by 0 bases and J by 7 bases, and 10 bases separated the two germline ends. For the CDR3, the DNA is TGCGCCAGCAGCTTGGGGGAGTATGGTGGCTACACCTTC. Translating gives CASSLGEYGGYTF.

This clone has only one observation. The chain carries TRBV18 and TRBJ2-7; 11 bases fit TRBD2. The CDR3 is made up of 15 amino acids. With 2 bases clipped from V and 1 base from J, the junction kept 1 base outside the gene matches. Germline V gene data show CDR1 as KGHSH and CDR2 as LQKENI. CDR3 DNA: TGTGCCAGCTCACCAACTAGCGGGAGATCCTACGAGCAGTACTTC. Its protein product is CASSPTSGRSYEQYF.

The rearrangement uses TRBV5-4 and TRBJ2-7; TRBD2 matches at 9 bases. V lost 9 bases to trimming and J lost 4 bases; unmatched junction nucleotides: 8. Germline CDR1 is SGHNT and CDR2 is YYREEE (reference sequence). The CDR3 consists of 13 residues. Here the CDR3 reads CATTSAGGYEQYF. For the CDR3, the DNA is TGTGCCACCACCAGCGCGGGAGGGTACGAGCAGTACTTC.

This sequence joins TRBV28 and TRBJ1-5; tentative D call: TRBD1 (6 bases). Trimming left V 6 bases short and J 4 bases short, with 13 bases between. Germline V gives CDR1 MDHEN, CDR2 SYDVKM. This CDR3 region has 14 residues. In nucleotides, the CDR3 is TGTGCCAGCAGCACCCAACAGGGTAATCAGCCCCAGCATTTT. Translating gives CASSTQQGNQPQHF. The variable domain in full, completed from reference TRBV28 and TRBJ1-5, reads DVKVTQSSRYLVKRTGEKVFLECVQDMDHENMFWYRQDPGLGLRLIYFSYDVKMKEKGDIPEGYSVSREKKERFSLILESASTNQTSMYLCASSTQQGNQPQHFGDGTRLSIL.

The V call is TRBV5-1, the J call TRBJ2-1; D is perhaps TRBD2 (6 bases). The V end was cut by 4 bases, the J end by 6 bases, with 17 bases between. The CDR3 consists of 15 residues. From germline, CDR1 is SGHRS and CDR2 YFSETQ. Written as DNA, the CDR3 is TGCGCCAGCAGCCCGCTAGCGCCTGAGATCAATGAGCAGTTCTTC. Protein sequence: CASSPLAPEINEQFF.

The CDR3 is CATREDTQYF. The CDR3, as DNA: TGTGCCACCCGGGAAGATACGCAGTATTTT. The chain links TRBV7-9 to TRBJ2-3, with TRBD2 as a possible D gene (5 bases). The germline V and J ends were trimmed by 10 bases and 5 bases, with 7 bases remaining between them. Looked up from germline, CDR1 is SEHNR and CDR2 is FQNEAQ (reference sequence). CDR3 size: 10 residues.

The genes are TRBV7-9 and TRBJ2-1, with a weak D call TRBD2 (7 bases). The ends were cut back, 4 bases at V and 8 bases at J, with 21 bases in the middle. Germline CDR1 SEHNR, CDR2 FQNEAQ (reference sequence). The CDR3 has 16 residues. CDR3 bases: TGTGCCAGCAGCTCACGCTGGCGGGGGCCAAGCGATGAGCAGTTCTTC. Amino acids: CASSSRWRGPSDEQFF.

The chain is built from TRBV5-1 and TRBJ2-7, with 10 bases aligning to TRBD2. Germline V gene lookup returns CDR1 SGHRS and CDR2 YFSETQ. J lost 12 bases, V lost 3 bases, and 9 bases had no gene match. The CDR3 sequence is 13 residues long. The CDR3 region is CASSSTSGSAGYF. As DNA, the CDR3 is TGCGCCAGCAGCTCGACTAGCGGGTCTGCTGGGTACTTC. Variable domain in full (rest from reference TRBV5-1 and TRBJ2-7): KAGVTQTPRYLIKTRGQQVTLSCSPISGHRSVSWYQQTPGQGLQFLFEYFSETQRNKGNFPGRFSGRQFSNSRSEMNVSTLELGDSALYLCASSSTSGSAGYFGPGTRLTVT.

J is TRBJ2-1 and V is TRBV13; no clear D gene. The CDR3 has 16 amino acids. Germline V gives CDR1 PRHDT, CDR2 FYEKMQ (reference sequence). V was cut by 4 bases and J by 0 bases, with 13 bases left in between. CDR3 amino acids: CASSSALTASYNEQFF. CDR3 in DNA: TGTGCCAGCAGCTCTGCACTCACAGCCTCCTACAATGAGCAGTTCTTC.

V gene TRBV4-3 combines with J gene TRBJ2-2; 8 bases are a match to TRBD2. The V gene end was trimmed by 1 base and the J gene end by 6 bases; junction bases not matched to a gene: 4. Germline V gives CDR1 LGHNA, CDR2 YSLEER. The CDR3 spans 15 residues. This CDR3 reads CASSQGTSSAGELFF. CDR3 sequence (DNA): TGCGCCAGCAGCCAAGGGACTAGCTCGGCCGGGGAGCTGTTTTTT.

This chain links TRBV7-7 with TRBJ2-7; a weak D match, TRBD2 (6 bases). CDR3 length: 13 amino acids. Trimming shortened V by 0 bases and J by 6 bases, and 9 bases separated the two germline ends. In germline, CDR1 is SSHAT, CDR2 FNYEAQ (reference sequence). The CDR3 sequence is CASSLAEGGEQYF. The CDR3, as DNA: TGTGCCAGCAGCTTAGCGGAGGGTGGCGAGCAGTACTTC.

The chain links TRBV28 to TRBJ1-5; 10 bases fit TRBD1. The CDR3 covers 15 residues. The ends lost 5 bases at V and 2 bases at J; junction bases unmatched: 3. From germline, CDR1 is MDHEN and CDR2 SYDVKM. For the CDR3, the DNA is TGTGCCAGCAGTGAGGGACAGGGGCGCAATCAGCCCCAGCATTTT. It translates to CASSEGQGRNQPQHF.

As DNA, the CDR3 is TGTGCCAGCAGCTTCAGACTTCGCACAGATACGCAGTATTTT. This translates into CASSFRLRTDTQYF. This chain uses TRBV5-8 with TRBJ2-3; no firm D call. This CDR3 region has 14 residues. The germline gives CDR1 SGHTS, CDR2 YDEGEE. The V gene lost 2 bases and the J gene lost 1 base, with 8 bases spanning the gap.

This clone was detected a few times. The chain recombines TRBV7-8 with TRBJ2-2; D is uncertain. The V and J ends lost 5 bases and 6 bases respectively, with 16 bases between them. The CDR3 is made up of 15 amino acids. CDR1 is SGHVS and CDR2 is FQNEAQ in the germline V gene. The CDR3 sequence is CASSPRSAAAGELFF. Written as DNA, the CDR3 is TGTGCCAGCAGCCCCCGATCCGCCGCGGCCGGGGAGCTGTTTTTT.

The V gene is TRBV19, the J gene TRBJ1-2, with 8 bases fitting TRBD1. From germline, CDR1 is LNHDA and CDR2 SQIVND (reference sequence). The CDR3 spans 14 residues. J lost 8 bases, V lost 3 bases, and 8 bases had no gene match. CDR3 protein: CASSIGQGAGGYTF. The CDR3 coding sequence is TGTGCCAGTAGTATCGGCCAGGGGGCTGGGGGCTACACCTTC. The variable domain in full, with the rest retrieved from reference TRBV19 and TRBJ1-2, is DGGITQSPKYLFRKEGQNVTLSCEQNLNHDAMYWYRQDPGQGLRLIYYSQIVNDFQKGDIAEGYSVSREKKESFPLTVTSAQKNPTAFYLCASSIGQGAGGYTFGSGTRLTVV.

Here the CDR3 reads CASSVAEPKYNEQFF. Written as DNA, the CDR3 is TGTGCCAGCAGCGTAGCGGAGCCTAAATACAATGAGCAGTTCTTC. V gene TRBV9 combines with J gene TRBJ2-1; D uncertain. CDR1 SGDLS and CDR2 YYNGEE come from the germline V gene. V lost 0 bases and J 4 bases, leaving 11 bases between the germline ends. The CDR3 consists of 15 residues.

The chain recombines TRBV28 with TRBJ2-7; TRBD1 agrees at 10 bases. Germline V gene lookup returns CDR1 MDHEN and CDR2 SYDVKM. With 3 bases clipped from V and 6 bases from J, the junction kept 5 bases outside the gene matches. The CDR3 runs to 14 residues. The CDR3 reads CASSFRGTGAEQYF. In DNA form, the CDR3 reads TGTGCCAGCAGTTTTAGAGGGACAGGGGCCGAGCAGTACTTC.

V usage is TRBV2 and J usage is TRBJ2-3; the D gene is possibly TRBD2 (6 bases). The V end was cut by 5 bases, the J end by 1 base, with 10 bases between. This CDR3 has 14 amino acids. Germline CDR1 and CDR2: SNHLY and FYNNEI. The CDR3 sequence is CASSRRAGTDTQYF. As DNA, the CDR3 is TGTGCCAGCAGTAGGAGGGCCGGCACAGATACGCAGTATTTT.

V usage is TRBV7-9 and J usage is TRBJ1-1; D might be TRBD1 (5 bases). This CDR3 spans 16 amino acids. Germline CDR1 and CDR2: SEHNR and FQNEAQ (reference sequence). V was pared by 6 bases and J by 1 base, with 18 bases between. In DNA form, the CDR3 reads TGTGCCAGCAGTATAAACTCATGGGGCGCGAACACTGAAGCTTTCTTT. The encoded protein is CASSINSWGANTEAFF.

The rearrangement uses TRBV7-9 and TRBJ2-1, with D possibly TRBD2 on 6 matching bases. There are 16 residues in the CDR3. CDR1 is SEHNR, CDR2 FQNEAQ, per germline (reference sequence). V lost 0 bases, J lost 7 bases, and 16 bases lay in between. In DNA form, the CDR3 reads TGTGCCAGCAGCTTAGCTCCTAGCGCACGTGGGAATGAGCAGTTCTTC. It yields the protein CASSLAPSARGNEQFF.

The rearrangement links TRBV29-1 to TRBJ1-3, with D perhaps TRBD1 (5 bases). The CDR3 is 16 residues long. The V end was cut by 1 base, the J end by 8 bases, with 21 bases between. CDR1 is SQVTM, CDR2 ANQGSEA, per germline. For the CDR3, the DNA is TGCAGCGTTGAAGCTGGTCGGCGTACAGGAGTCGACACCATATATTTT. Amino acid sequence: CSVEAGRRTGVDTIYF.

The chain joins TRBV18 to TRBJ2-1; maybe TRBD1 (5 bases). CDR3 length equals 12 residues. V dropped 6 bases and J dropped 4 bases, with 7 bases sitting between them. The germline V gene has CDR1 KGHSH and CDR2 LQKENI. DNA for the CDR3: TGTGCCAGCTCCAACAGGTACAATGAGCAGTTCTTC. Its protein is CASSNRYNEQFF. The whole variable domain, filled in from reference TRBV18 and TRBJ2-1, reads NAGVMQNPRHLVRRRGQEARLRCSPMKGHSHVYWYRQLPEEGLKFMVYLQKENIIDESGMPKERFSAEFPKEGPSILRIQQVVRGDSAAYFCASSNRYNEQFFGPGTRLTVL.

The chain couples TRBV28 to TRBJ2-7, with TRBD2 matching 10 bases. Looked up from germline, CDR1 is MDHEN and CDR2 is SYDVKM. Trimming at V came to 2 bases and at J to 5 bases, leaving 6 bases not matched to a gene. This CDR3 is built from 15 residues. CDR3 bases: TGTGCCAGCAGTTTACAAAGCGGGAGGGGTAACGAGCAGTACTTC. Amino acid sequence: CASSLQSGRGNEQYF.

The chain recombines TRBV4-3 with TRBJ2-7; D may be TRBD1 (5 bases). This CDR3 region has 14 residues. Per germline, CDR1 LGHNA and CDR2 YSLEER. Trimming shortened V by 3 bases and J by 3 bases, and 12 bases separated the two germline ends. CDR3 region: CASSHDVTGYEQYF. The CDR3 DNA reads as TGCGCCAGCAGCCACGATGTAACAGGCTACGAGCAGTACTTC.

This clone was seen just once. J is TRBJ2-7 and V is TRBV6-5; D is ambiguous. Germline-derived CDR1 and CDR2 are MNHEY and SVGAGI. V was clipped by 0 bases and J by 5 bases, with 14 bases between them. This CDR3 is built from 15 residues. This CDR3 reads CASSYSGSPGHEQYF. CDR3 coding DNA: TGTGCCAGCAGTTACTCCGGTAGCCCCGGCCACGAGCAGTACTTC.

J is TRBJ1-1 and V is TRBV5-1, with TRBD1 as a possible D gene (6 bases). Germline CDR1 and CDR2: SGHRS and YFSETQ. V gave up 4 bases and J gave up 1 base, with 11 bases separating them. The length of the CDR3 is 14 residues. The CDR3 region has the DNA TGCGCCAGCAGCCAGGGACAACCGAACACTGAAGCTTTCTTT. Translation: CASSQGQPNTEAFF.